This T cell receptor beta chain was observed in a study of blood T cell repertoires in COVID-19 (dated by TCRdb to the early 2020s). About the study as a whole: The collaborator samples originated in the United States, Italy and Spain and spanned the acute and convalescent phases of COVID-19. Subjects who had been exposed to COVID-19, were actively infected with it, or had recovered from it provided the deeply sampled blood TCRbeta repertoires that made up the dataset. The prospective study material was composed of cDNA or gDNA derived from T cells, B-cell-depleted T cells, or PBMCs. Nearly every sample came with metadata listing a de-identified subject ID, COVID-19 status, age in years and sex. HLA class I and class II types, where available, came from metadata supplied by the sample provider rather than from assay-based typing. A freely available public database, intended as a resource for researchers studying the immune response to SARS-CoV-2, is where the repertoires were released. Samples were obtained from the ongoing ImmuneRACE study (first 160 participants) and from over 1,000 subjects provided by 6 global collaborators.

TCRbeta CDR3 regions were amplified from genomic DNA using the immunoSEQ Assay, a bias-controlled multiplex PCR. In the paper's pipeline: The number of nucleated cells in each sample was estimated by amplification of reference gene primers within the assay. Sequence reads were collapsed and filtered to measure the absolute abundance of every unique TCRbeta CDR3 rearrangement. For each sample, productive Simpson clonality was calculated as the square root of Simpson's diversity index across productive rearrangements. The source is immuneACCESS, and TCRdb retained only in-frame sequences with V and J called. Part of the clones is not carried over; for the studies checked, unresolved V genes explain less than half of this, and the remainder is unexplained. V, J and clone size were drawn from that table, and D and trimming were deduced from the DNA. Across this sample there are nearly 110,000 clones, with approximately 80% seen only once. Clones ranked in the top ten supply approximately 4.3% of the sample.

The CDR3, cysteine through phenylalanine, is 16 amino acids long. Here the CDR3 DNA is all that survives: 48 bases in frame from base 1. CDR1 is given as SGHTA and CDR2 as FQGNSA, both from the germline V gene. Trimming leaves V shorter by 2 bases and J shorter by 4 bases, with the junction holding 8 bases beyond the gene matches. Each collaborating institution followed its own protocols to collect whole blood in K2EDTA tubes. Collaborator samples were shipped for TCRbeta analysis as frozen whole blood, isolated PBMCs, or DNA extracted from either sample type. Results and caveats for the whole study, not just this receptor: Clinical and demographic metadata were provided uncurated, with the amount varying by source and participant.

A word on this clone: Its antigen is still unknown. Within one base of it there is no much larger clone, and no base qualities were kept.

Sequences were obtained from peripheral blood. The TCR was taken from a man in his sixties or seventies with acute or convalescent COVID-19. The sequence is built from TRBV7-2 and TRBJ2-3, with 8 bases in between that match TRBD2. The nucleotides read TGTGCCAGCAGCTTATATCGGGGGGGCCCGGCAGATACGCAGTATTTT. Its protein product is CASSLYRGGPADTQYF.